Described below is a single T cell receptor beta chain sequence and its context. Its antigen is not known. The V and J ends lost 4 bases and 5 bases respectively, with 7 bases between them. The CDR3 loop spans 12 amino acids. From germline, CDR1 is MNHNS and CDR2 SASEGT. Time point specified: late sampling 161 to 241 days after vaccination in a few convalescent patients. Noted treatment: roughly 10-day PBMC culture with coronavirus spike peptide pools or control peptides (ViraFEST assay). ViraFEST enlarged antigen-specific T cell populations with peptide pools and afterwards sequenced TCRs. The authors cultured 2 million to 2.5 million PBMCs per well with 9 to 10 IU/ml IL-2 and about 10 ug/ml peptide pools. This entry is derived from a study of vaccination and CD4 T cells after COVID-19. The assay that was used to sequence DNA from cultured CD4+ T cells was the Oncomine TCR Beta short-read assay. In TCRdb, the PCR reads were re-called with MiXCR into one record per CDR3 protein. The sample holds 20,000 to 25,000 distinct CDR3 sequences, approximately 30% seen once.

This TCR came from a human donor who had recovered from COVID-19. Source: CD4+ T cells from blood, cultured in vitro, taken about 7 months after SARS-CoV-2 vaccination. V gene TRBV6-1 combines with J gene TRBJ2-3, with D hard to call. CDR3: CASSGIVDTQYF. CDR3 DNA sequence: TGTGCCAGCAGTGGGATCGTAGATACGCAGTATTTT.